The text below deals with one T cell receptor beta chain. The CDR3 has 15 residues. Germline CDR1 and CDR2: GTSNPN and SVGIG (reference sequence). Deletions cut 4 bases from V and 7 bases from J, with 19 bases between. The data stem from a study of blood T cell repertoires in COVID-19. Produced via immunoSEQ multiplex PCR; TCRdb's table is partial and in-frame only. The sample lists approximately 380,000 clones; about 89% were seen once. This chain uses TRBV30 with TRBJ1-4; tentatively, D is TRBD1 (5 bases). This receptor was taken from a woman aged 35 to 49 who had been exposed to COVID-19. Sequenced sample: PBMCs or T cells enriched from blood (not recorded which). This CDR3 reads CAWNGGGRRGEKLFF. In DNA, the CDR3 is TGTGCCTGGAATGGCGGCGGCCGAAGGGGTGAAAAACTGTTTTTT. The entire variable domain, with the rest obtained from reference TRBV30 and TRBJ1-4, is as follows: SQTIHQWPATLVQPVGSPLSLECTVEGTSNPNLYWYRQAAGRGLQLLFYSVGIGQISSEVPQNLSASRPQDRQFILSSKKLLLSDSGFYLCAWNGGGRRGEKLFFGSGTQLSVL.